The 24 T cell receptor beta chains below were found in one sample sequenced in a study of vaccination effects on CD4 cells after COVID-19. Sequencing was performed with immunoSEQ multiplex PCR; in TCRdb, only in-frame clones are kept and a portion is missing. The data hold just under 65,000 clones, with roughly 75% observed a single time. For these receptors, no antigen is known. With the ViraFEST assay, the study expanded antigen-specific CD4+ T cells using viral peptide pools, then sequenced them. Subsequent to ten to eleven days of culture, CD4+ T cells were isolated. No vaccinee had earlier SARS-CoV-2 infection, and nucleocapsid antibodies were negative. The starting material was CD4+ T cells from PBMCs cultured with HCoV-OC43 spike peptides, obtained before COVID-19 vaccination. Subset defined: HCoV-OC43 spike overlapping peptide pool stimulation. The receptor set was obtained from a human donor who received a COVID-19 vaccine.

CDR3 DNA sequence: TGTGCCAGCCTGTTGGGGGCGAATGAGCAGTTCTTC. This gives the protein CASLLGANEQFF. V gene TRBV2 combines with J gene TRBJ2-1, with D tentatively TRBD1 (6 bases). The CDR3 is made up of 12 amino acids. CDR1 is SNHLY and CDR2 is FYNNEI in the germline V gene. V was trimmed by 8 bases and J by 7 bases, leaving 12 bases between them.

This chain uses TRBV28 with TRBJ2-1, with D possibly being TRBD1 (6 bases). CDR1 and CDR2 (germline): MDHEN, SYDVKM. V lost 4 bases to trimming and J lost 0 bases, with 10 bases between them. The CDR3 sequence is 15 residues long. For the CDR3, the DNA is TGTGCCAGCAGTTACTCACAGGGCTCCTACAATGAGCAGTTCTTC. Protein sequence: CASSYSQGSYNEQFF.

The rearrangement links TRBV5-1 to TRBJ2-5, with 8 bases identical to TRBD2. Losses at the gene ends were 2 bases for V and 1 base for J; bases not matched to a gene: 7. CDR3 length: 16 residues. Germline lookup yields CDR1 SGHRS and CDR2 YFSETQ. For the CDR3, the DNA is TGCGCCAGCAGCTTCGGGGCGGGGGGAATCCAAGAGACCCAGTACTTC. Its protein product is CASSFGAGGIQETQYF.

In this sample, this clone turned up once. CDR3 sequence reads: CASSQTRDTQYF. Here the CDR3 DNA reads TGTGCCAGCAGCCAAACTAGAGATACGCAGTATTTT. The rearrangement uses TRBV3-1 (or the pseudogene TRBV3-2) and TRBJ2-3; perhaps TRBD2 as D (5 bases). The V end was cut by 2 bases, the J end by 5 bases, with 5 bases between. The CDR3 sequence is 12 residues long. Germline assignment: CDR1 LGHDT and CDR2 YNNKEL (reference sequence).

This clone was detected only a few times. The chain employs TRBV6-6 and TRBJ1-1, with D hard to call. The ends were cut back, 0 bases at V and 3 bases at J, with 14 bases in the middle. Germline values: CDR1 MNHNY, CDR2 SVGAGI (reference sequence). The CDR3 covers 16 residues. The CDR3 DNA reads TGTGCCAGCAGTTACTCAATAGGAGGGAAGGACACTGAAGCTTTCTTT. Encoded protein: CASSYSIGGKDTEAFF.

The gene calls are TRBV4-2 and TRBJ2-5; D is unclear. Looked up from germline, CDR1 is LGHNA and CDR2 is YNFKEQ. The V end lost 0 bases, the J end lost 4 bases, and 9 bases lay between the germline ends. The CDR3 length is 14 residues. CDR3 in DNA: TGTGCCAGCAGCCAAGATCGAATAGCAGAGACCCAGTACTTC. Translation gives CASSQDRIAETQYF.

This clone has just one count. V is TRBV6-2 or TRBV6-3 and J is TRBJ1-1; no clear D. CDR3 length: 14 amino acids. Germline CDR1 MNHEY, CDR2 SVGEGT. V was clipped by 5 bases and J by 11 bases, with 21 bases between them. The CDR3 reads CASSRKLLARSAFF. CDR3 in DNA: TGTGCCAGCAGTAGGAAATTGCTCGCTAGGAGTGCTTTCTTT.

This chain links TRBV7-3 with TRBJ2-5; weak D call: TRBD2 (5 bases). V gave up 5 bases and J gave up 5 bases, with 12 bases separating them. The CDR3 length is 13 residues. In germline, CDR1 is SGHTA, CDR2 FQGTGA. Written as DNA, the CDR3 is TGTGCCAGCAGCCAGCGGCGCGGGGAGACCCAGTACTTC. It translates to CASSQRRGETQYF.

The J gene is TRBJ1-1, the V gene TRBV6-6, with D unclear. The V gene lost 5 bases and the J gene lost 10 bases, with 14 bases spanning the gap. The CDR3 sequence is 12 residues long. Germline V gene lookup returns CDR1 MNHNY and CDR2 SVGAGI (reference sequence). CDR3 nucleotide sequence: TGTGCCAGCAGTCGGACGGCGGAGGGAGCTTTCTTT. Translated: CASSRTAEGAFF.

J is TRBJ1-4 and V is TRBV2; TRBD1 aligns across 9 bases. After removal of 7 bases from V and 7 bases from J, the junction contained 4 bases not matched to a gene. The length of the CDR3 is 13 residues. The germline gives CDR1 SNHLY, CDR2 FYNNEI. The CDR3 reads CASIRQGGEKLFF. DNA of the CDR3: TGTGCCAGCATAAGACAGGGGGGTGAAAAACTGTTTTTT.

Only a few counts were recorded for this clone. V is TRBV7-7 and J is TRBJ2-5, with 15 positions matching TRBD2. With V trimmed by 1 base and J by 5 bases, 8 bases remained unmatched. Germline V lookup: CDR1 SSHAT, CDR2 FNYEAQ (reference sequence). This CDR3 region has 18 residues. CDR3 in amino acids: CASSLDPPGLAGGETQYF. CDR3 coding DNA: TGTGCCAGCAGCTTAGATCCCCCAGGACTAGCGGGGGGGGAGACCCAGTACTTC.

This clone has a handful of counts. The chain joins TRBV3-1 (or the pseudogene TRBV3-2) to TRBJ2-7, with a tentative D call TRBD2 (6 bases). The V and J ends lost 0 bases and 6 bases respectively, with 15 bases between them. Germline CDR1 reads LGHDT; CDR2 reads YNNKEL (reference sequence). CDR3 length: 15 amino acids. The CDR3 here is CASSQDWEGGREQYV. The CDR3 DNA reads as TGTGCCAGCAGCCAAGATTGGGAAGGAGGGCGCGAGCAGTACGTC.

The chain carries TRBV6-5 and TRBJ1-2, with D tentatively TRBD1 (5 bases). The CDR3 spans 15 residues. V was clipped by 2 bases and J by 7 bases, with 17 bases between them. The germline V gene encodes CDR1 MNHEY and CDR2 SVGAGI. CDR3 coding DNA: TGTGCCAGCAGTTACGGTCCTGGGGGGATCGCTGGCTACACCTTC. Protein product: CASSYGPGGIAGYTF.

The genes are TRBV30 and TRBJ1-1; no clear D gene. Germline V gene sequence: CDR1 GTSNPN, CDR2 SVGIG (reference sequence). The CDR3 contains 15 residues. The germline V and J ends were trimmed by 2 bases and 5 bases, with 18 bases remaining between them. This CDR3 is CAWSSQSGEWTEAFF. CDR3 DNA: TGTGCCTGGAGTTCACAGTCCGGGGAGTGGACTGAAGCTTTCTTT. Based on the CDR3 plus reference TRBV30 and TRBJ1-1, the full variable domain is SQTIHQWPATLVQPVGSPLSLECTVEGTSNPNLYWYRQAAGRGLQLLFYSVGIGQISSEVPQNLSASRPQDRQFILSSKKLLLSDSGFYLCAWSSQSGEWTEAFFGQGTRLTVV.

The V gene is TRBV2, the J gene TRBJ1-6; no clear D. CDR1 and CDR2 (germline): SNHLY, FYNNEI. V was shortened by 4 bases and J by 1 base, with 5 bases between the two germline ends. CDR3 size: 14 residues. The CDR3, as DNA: TGTGCCAGCAGTGGCGGTTCCTATAATTCACCCCTCCACTTT. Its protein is CASSGGSYNSPLHF. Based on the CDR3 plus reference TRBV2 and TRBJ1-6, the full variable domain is EPEVTQTPSHQVTQMGQEVILRCVPISNHLYFYWYRQILGQKVEFLVSFYNNEISEKSEIFDDQFSVERPDGSNFTLKIRSTKLEDSAMYFCASSGGSYNSPLHFGNGTRLTVT.

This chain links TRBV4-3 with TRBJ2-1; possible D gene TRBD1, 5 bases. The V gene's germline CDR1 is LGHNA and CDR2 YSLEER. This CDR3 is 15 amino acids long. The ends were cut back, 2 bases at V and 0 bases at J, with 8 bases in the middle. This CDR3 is CASSQTRGSYNEQFF. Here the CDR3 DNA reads TGCGCCAGCAGCCAAACAAGGGGCTCCTACAATGAGCAGTTCTTC.

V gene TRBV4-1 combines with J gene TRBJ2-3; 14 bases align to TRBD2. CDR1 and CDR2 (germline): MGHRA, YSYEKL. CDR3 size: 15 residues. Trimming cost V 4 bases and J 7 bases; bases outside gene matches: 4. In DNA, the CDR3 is TGCGCCAGCAGCCCGGGACTAGCGGGGGATCATACGCAGTATTTT. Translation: CASSPGLAGDHTQYF.

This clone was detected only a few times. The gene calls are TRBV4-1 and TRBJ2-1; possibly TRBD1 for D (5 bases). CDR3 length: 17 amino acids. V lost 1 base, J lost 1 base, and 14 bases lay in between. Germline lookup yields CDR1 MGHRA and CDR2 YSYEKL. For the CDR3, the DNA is TGCGCCAGCAGCCAAGGTCCAGCCCAGGGATCCTACAATGAGCAGTTCTTC. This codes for CASSQGPAQGSYNEQFF.

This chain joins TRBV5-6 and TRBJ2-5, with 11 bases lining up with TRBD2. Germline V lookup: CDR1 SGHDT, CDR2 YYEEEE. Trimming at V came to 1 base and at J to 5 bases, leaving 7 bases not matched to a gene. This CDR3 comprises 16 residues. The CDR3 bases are TGTGCCAGCAGCTTGATTAGCGGGGGGGCCCTTGAGACCCAGTACTTC. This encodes CASSLISGGALETQYF. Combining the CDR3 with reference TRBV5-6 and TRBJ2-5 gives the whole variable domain DAGVTQSPTHLIKTRGQQVTLRCSPKSGHDTVSWYQQALGQGPQFIFQYYEEEERQRGNFPDRFSGHQFPNYSSELNVNALLLGDSALYLCASSLISGGALETQYFGPGTRLLVL.

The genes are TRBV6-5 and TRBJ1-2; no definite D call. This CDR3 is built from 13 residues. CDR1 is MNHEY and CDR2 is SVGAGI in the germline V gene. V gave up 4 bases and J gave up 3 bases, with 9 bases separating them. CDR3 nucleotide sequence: TGTGCCAGCAGTTCTACAGCGCACTATGGCTACACCTTC. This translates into CASSSTAHYGYTF.

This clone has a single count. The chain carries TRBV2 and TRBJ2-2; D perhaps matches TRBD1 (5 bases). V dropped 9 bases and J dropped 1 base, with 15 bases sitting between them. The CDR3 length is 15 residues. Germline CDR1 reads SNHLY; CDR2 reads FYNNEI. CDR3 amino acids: CARASGRLNTGELFF. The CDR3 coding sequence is TGTGCCAGGGCCTCAGGGCGATTGAACACCGGGGAGCTGTTTTTT.

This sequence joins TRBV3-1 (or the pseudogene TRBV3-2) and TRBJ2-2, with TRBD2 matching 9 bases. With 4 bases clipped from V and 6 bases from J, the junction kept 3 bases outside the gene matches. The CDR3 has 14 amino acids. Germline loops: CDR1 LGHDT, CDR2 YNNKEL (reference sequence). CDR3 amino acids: CASSRAGGAGELFF. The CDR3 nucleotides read TGTGCCAGCAGCCGGGCGGGGGGGGCCGGGGAGCTGTTTTTT.

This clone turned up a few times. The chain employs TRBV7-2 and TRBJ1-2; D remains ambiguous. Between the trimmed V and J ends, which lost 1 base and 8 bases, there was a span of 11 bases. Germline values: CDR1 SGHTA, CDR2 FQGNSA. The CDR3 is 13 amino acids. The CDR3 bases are TGTGCCAGCAGCTTAGTATCTCGGTGGGGCTACACCTTC. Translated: CASSLVSRWGYTF.

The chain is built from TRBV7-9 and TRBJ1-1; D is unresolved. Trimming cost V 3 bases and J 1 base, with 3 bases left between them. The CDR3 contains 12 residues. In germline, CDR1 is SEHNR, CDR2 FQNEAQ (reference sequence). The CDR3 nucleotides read TGTGCCAGCAGCTTTAGGAACACTGAAGCTTTCTTT. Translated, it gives CASSFRNTEAFF.